This TCR beta chain was sequenced in a study of T-cell memory formation after mild COVID-19. Germline CDR1 reads MRHNA; CDR2 reads SNTAGT. The CDR3 runs to 15 residues. The V and J ends lost 0 bases and 8 bases, in that order; junction bases with no gene match: 7. Via MiXCR, TCRdb re-called the 5' RACE reads, giving one row per CDR3 protein. The table records 350,000 to 500,000 distinct CDR3 sequences, less than 25% of them present only once. This clonotype was detected only a few times. The chain combines TRBV6-4 with TRBJ2-1, with 7 bases fitting TRBD2. This sequence was found in an adult woman who had mild COVID-19 (a few samples of this study predate the infection). Cell type and time point are not known. The specimen was PBMCs or a T cell subset sorted from them (not recorded which). The CDR3 reads CASSDSWGGDYEQFF. CDR3 DNA: TGTGCCAGCAGTGACTCGTGGGGGGGAGATTATGAGCAGTTCTTC.